This TCR beta chain was sequenced in a study of T-cell reconstitution after alpha-beta-depleted transplantation in children. Germline CDR1 and CDR2: MNHEY and SVGAGI. The CDR3 contains 14 residues. V shed 4 bases and J shed 5 bases, with 14 bases lying between them. A TCRbeta library incorporating unique molecular identifiers was prepared. Each CDR3 protein gets one entry after TCRdb re-called the PCR reads with MiXCR. The table includes about 610,000 distinct CDR3 sequences, over 9.5% detected once. The chain employs TRBV6-5 and TRBJ2-5; TRBD1 is a possible D gene (6 bases). The source is a human donor who donated a stem cell graft to a child with acute myeloid leukemia. Source: PBMCs from the stem cell graft donor, taken from the stem cell graft. The CDR3 bases are TGTGCCAGCAGTTTGGGGGCGCTTGGGGAGACCCAGTACTTC. This gives the protein CASSLGALGETQYF.